The rows below give T cell receptor beta chains drawn from one sample of a study of siplizumab effects on memory and regulatory T cells. TCRdb keeps only in-frame clones here, not all; method: immunoSEQ multiplex PCR. The repertoire includes tens of thousands of clones, roughly 93% of them detected once, and 5.5% to 7.5% sits in the top ten. The sample consisted of CD8+ T cells sorted from blood. These receptors came from a human donor in good health. CDR3s include the opening cysteine and the closing phenylalanine or tryptophan. The order of the fields is V gene, clone size, J gene, D gene, CDR3 protein, CDR3 DNA. D genes are given only for firm matches. Rows give clone size only sometimes, using once, few, many, or a class for an expanded clone.

v_gene: TRBV29-1; abundance: NA; j_gene: TRBJ2-7; d_gene: NA; CDR3aa: CSAGTGTYEQYF; CDR3nt: TGCAGCGCCGGGACGGGGACCTACGAGCAGTACTTC
v_gene: TRBV11-2; abundance: NA; j_gene: TRBJ1-1; d_gene: NA; CDR3aa: CASSQTYMNTEAFF; CDR3nt: TGTGCCAGCAGCCAAACTTACATGAACACTGAAGCTTTCTTT
v_gene: TRBV19; abundance: NA; j_gene: TRBJ2-7; d_gene: TRBD1; CDR3aa: CASSTPGQTYEQYF; CDR3nt: TGTGCCAGTAGTACCCCGGGACAGACCTACGAGCAGTACTTC
v_gene: TRBV10-1; abundance: NA; j_gene: TRBJ2-3; d_gene: TRBD2; CDR3aa: CASSDSGLAGEADTQYF; CDR3nt: TGCGCCAGCAGCGACTCGGGACTAGCGGGGGAAGCAGATACGCAGTATTTT
v_gene: TRBV7-9; abundance: NA; j_gene: TRBJ1-1; d_gene: TRBD1; CDR3aa: CASSQDGGQKNTEAFF; CDR3nt: TGTGCCAGCAGCCAGGATGGGGGACAGAAAAACACTGAAGCTTTCTTT
v_gene: TRBV11-2; abundance: NA; j_gene: TRBJ1-1; d_gene: TRBD1; CDR3aa: CASSFRDSPTEAFF; CDR3nt: TGTGCCAGCAGCTTCCGGGACAGTCCCACTGAAGCTTTCTTT
v_gene: TRBV4-1; abundance: NA; j_gene: TRBJ2-2; d_gene: NA; CDR3aa: CASNIDLGTGELFF; CDR3nt: TGCGCCAGCAATATTGACCTGGGCACCGGGGAGCTGTTTTTT
v_gene: TRBV7-9; abundance: NA; j_gene: TRBJ2-7; d_gene: TRBD2; CDR3aa: CASSLTSGTPPGFEQYF; CDR3nt: TGTGCCAGCAGCTTGACTAGCGGGACTCCCCCAGGGTTCGAGCAGTACTTC
v_gene: TRBV10-1; abundance: NA; j_gene: TRBJ1-1; d_gene: NA; CDR3aa: CASSAGKGAEAFF; CDR3nt: TGCGCCAGCAGTGCCGGAAAAGGGGCTGAAGCTTTCTTT
v_gene: TRBV27; abundance: NA; j_gene: TRBJ2-7; d_gene: NA; CDR3aa: CASSGRRDHYEQYF; CDR3nt: TGTGCCAGCAGTGGCCGACGGGACCACTACGAGCAGTACTTC
v_gene: TRBV12-5; abundance: once; j_gene: TRBJ1-4; d_gene: TRBD1; CDR3aa: CASGGLGEGANEKLFF; CDR3nt: TGTGCTAGTGGGGGGCTGGGCGAGGGGGCGAACGAAAAACTGTTTTTT
v_gene: TRBV30; abundance: NA; j_gene: TRBJ1-1; d_gene: NA; CDR3aa: CAWTLGGFTEAFF; CDR3nt: TGTGCCTGGACCCTCGGGGGTTTCACTGAAGCTTTCTTT
v_gene: TRBV19; abundance: NA; j_gene: TRBJ2-1; d_gene: TRBD1; CDR3aa: CASSIVDRANEQFF; CDR3nt: TGTGCCAGTAGTATAGTGGACAGGGCCAATGAGCAGTTCTTC
v_gene: TRBV7-9; abundance: NA; j_gene: TRBJ1-1; d_gene: NA; CDR3aa: CASTVSGASGTEAFF; CDR3nt: TGTGCCAGCACGGTGTCAGGGGCATCGGGCACTGAAGCTTTCTTT
v_gene: TRBV5-6; abundance: NA; j_gene: TRBJ1-2; d_gene: NA; CDR3aa: CASTSLSLPNYGYTF; CDR3nt: TGTGCCAGCACCTCCTTATCACTTCCTAACTATGGCTACACCTTC
v_gene: TRBV2; abundance: NA; j_gene: TRBJ1-5; d_gene: NA; CDR3aa: CASRNPNLLPSGSNQPQHF; CDR3nt: TGTGCCAGCAGGAACCCCAACCTCCTACCGTCGGGTAGCAATCAGCCCCAGCATTTT
v_gene: TRBV10-2; abundance: NA; j_gene: TRBJ2-7; d_gene: NA; CDR3aa: CASSESDRTYEQYF; CDR3nt: TGCGCCAGCAGTGAGTCTGACAGAACCTACGAGCAGTACTTC
v_gene: TRBV18; abundance: NA; j_gene: TRBJ2-7; d_gene: TRBD2; CDR3aa: CASSPQKREPYEQYF; CDR3nt: TGTGCCAGCTCCCCGCAAAAGCGGGAGCCCTACGAGCAGTACTTC
v_gene: TRBV13; abundance: NA; j_gene: TRBJ2-2; d_gene: TRBD2; CDR3aa: CASTVGLAGGPTGELFF; CDR3nt: TGTGCCAGCACGGTGGGACTAGCGGGAGGGCCGACCGGGGAGCTGTTTTTT
v_gene: TRBV5-1; abundance: NA; j_gene: TRBJ1-4; d_gene: NA; CDR3aa: CASSLEAQGTNEKLFF; CDR3nt: TGCGCCAGCAGCTTGGAGGCCCAGGGGACTAATGAAAAACTGTTTTTT